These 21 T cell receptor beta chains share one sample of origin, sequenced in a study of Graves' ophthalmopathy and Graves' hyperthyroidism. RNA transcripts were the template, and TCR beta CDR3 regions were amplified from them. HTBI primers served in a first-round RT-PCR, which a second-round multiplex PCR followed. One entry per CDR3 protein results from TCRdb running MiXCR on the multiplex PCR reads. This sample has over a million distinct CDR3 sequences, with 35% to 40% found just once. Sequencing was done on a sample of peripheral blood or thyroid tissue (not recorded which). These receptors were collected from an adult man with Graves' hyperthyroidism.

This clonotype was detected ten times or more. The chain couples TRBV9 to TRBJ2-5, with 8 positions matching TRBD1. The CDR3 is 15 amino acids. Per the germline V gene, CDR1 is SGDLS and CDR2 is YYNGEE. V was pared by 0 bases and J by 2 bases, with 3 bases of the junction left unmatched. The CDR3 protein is CASSVAGTGQETQYF. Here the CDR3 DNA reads TGTGCCAGCAGCGTAGCCGGGACAGGACAAGAGACCCAGTACTTC.

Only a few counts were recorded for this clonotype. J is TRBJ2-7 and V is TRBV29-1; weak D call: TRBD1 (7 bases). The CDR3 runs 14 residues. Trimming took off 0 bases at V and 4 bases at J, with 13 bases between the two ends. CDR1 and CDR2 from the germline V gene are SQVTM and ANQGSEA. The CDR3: CSVEDPAGGYEQYF. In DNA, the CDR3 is TGCAGCGTTGAAGATCCGGCAGGGGGGTACGAGCAGTACTTC.

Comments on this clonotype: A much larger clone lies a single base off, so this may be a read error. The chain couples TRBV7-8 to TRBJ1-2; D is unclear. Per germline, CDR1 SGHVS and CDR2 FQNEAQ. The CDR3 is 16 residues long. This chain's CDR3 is CAGSLNALASNYGYTF. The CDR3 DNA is TGTGCCGGCAGCTTAAACGCGTTGGCTTCTAACTATGGCTACACCTTC. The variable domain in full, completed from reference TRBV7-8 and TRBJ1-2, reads GAGVSQSPRYKVAKRGQDVALRCDPISGHVSLFWYQQALGQGPEFLTYFQNEAQLDKSGLPSDRFFAERPEGSVSTLKIQRTQQEDSAVYLCAGSLNALASNYGYTFGSGTRLTVV.

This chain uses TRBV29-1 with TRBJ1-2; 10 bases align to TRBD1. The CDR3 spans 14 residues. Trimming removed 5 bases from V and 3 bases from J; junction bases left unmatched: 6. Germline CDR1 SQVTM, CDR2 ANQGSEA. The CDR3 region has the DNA TGCAGCGTTCCCGGGACAGGGGTGGACTATGGCTACACCTTC. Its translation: CSVPGTGVDYGYTF.

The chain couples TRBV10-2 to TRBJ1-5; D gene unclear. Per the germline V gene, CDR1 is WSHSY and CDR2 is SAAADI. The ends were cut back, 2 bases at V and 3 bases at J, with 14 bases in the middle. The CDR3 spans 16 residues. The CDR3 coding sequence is TGCGCCAGCAGTGAGGACCGCCGCGGGGTCAATCAGCCCCAGCATTTT. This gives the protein CASSEDRRGVNQPQHF.

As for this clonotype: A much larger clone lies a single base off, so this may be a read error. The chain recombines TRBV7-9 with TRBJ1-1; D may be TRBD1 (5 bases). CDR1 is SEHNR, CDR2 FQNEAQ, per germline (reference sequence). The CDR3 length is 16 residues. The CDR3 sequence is CASSLGGGAESTKAFF. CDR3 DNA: TGTGCCAGCAGCTTAGGTGGAGGGGCGGAGAGCACTAAAGCTTTCTTT.

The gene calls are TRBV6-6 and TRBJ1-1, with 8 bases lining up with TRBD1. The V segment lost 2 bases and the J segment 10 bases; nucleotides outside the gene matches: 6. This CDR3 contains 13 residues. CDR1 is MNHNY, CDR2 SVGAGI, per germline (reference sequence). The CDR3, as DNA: TGTGCCAGCAGTTACGGACAGGGTTCCCCAGCTTTCTTT. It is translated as CASSYGQGSPAFF.

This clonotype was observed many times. Here the CDR3 DNA reads TGTGCCAGCAGTGAACGGGACGAGGAAAAACTGTTTTTT. It is translated as CASSERDEEKLFF. This chain uses TRBV6-5 with TRBJ1-4; tentatively, D is TRBD1 (5 bases). V was pared by 5 bases and J by 8 bases, with 12 bases between. Germline CDR1 is MNHEY and CDR2 is SVGAGI. This CDR3 has 13 amino acids.

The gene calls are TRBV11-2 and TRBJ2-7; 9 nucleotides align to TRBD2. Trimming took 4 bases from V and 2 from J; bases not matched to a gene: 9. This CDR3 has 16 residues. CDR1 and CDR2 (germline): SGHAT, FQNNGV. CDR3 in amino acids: CASSYSGRPKAYEQYF. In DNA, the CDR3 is TGTGCCAGCAGCTACAGCGGGAGGCCGAAAGCCTACGAGCAGTACTTC. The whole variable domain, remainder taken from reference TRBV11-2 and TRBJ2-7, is EAGVAQSPRYKIIEKRQSVAFWCNPISGHATLYWYQQILGQGPKLLIQFQNNGVVDDSQLPKDRFSAERLKGVDSTLKIQPAKLEDSAVYLCASSYSGRPKAYEQYFGPGTRLTVT.

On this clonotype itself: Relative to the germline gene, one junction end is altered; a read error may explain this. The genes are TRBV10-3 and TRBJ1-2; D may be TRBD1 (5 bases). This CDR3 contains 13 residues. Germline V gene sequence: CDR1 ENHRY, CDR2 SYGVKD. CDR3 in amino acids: CAIGEASGDGYTF. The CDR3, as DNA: TGTGCCATCGGTGAGGCATCGGGGGATGGCTACACCTTC.

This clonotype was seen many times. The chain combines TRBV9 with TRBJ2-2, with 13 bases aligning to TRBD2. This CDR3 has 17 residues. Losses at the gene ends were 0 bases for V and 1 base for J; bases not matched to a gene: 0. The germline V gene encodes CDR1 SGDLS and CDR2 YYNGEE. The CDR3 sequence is CASSVGLAGGNTGELFF. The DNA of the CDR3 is TGTGCCAGCAGCGTAGGACTAGCGGGAGGGAACACCGGGGAGCTGTTTTTT.

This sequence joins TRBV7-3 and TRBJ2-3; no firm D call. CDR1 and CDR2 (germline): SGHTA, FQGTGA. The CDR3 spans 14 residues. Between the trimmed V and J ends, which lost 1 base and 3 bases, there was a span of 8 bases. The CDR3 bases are TGTGCCAGCAGCTTAAATGGGGATACAGATACGCAGTATTTT. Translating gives CASSLNGDTDTQYF.

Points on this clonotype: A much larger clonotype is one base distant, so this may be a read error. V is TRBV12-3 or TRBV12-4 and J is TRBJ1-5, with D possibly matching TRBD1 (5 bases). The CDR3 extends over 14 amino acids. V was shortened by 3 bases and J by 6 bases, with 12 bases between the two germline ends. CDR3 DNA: TGTGCCAGCAGTTTGACATTGAGGGGTCAGCCCCAGCATTTT. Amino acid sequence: CASSLTLRGQPQHF.

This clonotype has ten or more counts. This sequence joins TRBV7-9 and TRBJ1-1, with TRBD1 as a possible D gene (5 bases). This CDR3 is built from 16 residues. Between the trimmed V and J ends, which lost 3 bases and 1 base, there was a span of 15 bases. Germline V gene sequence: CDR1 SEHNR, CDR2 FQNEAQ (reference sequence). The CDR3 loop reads CASSFNGGGRNTEAFF. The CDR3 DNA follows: TGTGCCAGCAGCTTCAATGGGGGGGGACGGAACACTGAAGCTTTCTTT.

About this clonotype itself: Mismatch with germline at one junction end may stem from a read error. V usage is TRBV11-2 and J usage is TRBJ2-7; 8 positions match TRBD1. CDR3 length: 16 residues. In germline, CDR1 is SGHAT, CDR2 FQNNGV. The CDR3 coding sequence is TGTGCCACCAGCCCCGTCGGGACAGGTCGCCCCTACGAGCAGTACTTC. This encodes CATSPVGTGRPYEQYF.

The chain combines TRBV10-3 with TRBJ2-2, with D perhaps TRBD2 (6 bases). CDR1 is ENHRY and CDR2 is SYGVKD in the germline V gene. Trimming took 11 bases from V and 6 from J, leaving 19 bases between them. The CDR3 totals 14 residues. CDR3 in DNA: TGTGCCTGCGCAGCGTCGGGAGCACCCGGGGAGCTGTTTTTT. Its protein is CACAASGAPGELFF.

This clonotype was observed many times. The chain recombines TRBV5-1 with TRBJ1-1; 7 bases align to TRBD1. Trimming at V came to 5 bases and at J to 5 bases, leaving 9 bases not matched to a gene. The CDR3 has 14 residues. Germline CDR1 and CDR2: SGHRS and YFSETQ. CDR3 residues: CASRPLTGNTEAFF. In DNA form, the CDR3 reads TGCGCCAGCAGACCTCTGACAGGGAATACTGAAGCTTTCTTT.

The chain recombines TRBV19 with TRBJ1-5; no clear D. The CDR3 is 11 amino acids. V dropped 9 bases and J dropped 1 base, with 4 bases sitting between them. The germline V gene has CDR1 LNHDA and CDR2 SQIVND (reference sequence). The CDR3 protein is CARLSNQPQHF. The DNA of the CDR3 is TGTGCCAGGCTGAGCAATCAGCCCCAGCATTTT. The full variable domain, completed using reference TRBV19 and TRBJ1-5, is DGGITQSPKYLFRKEGQNVTLSCEQNLNHDAMYWYRQDPGQGLRLIYYSQIVNDFQKGDIAEGYSVSREKKESFPLTVTSAQKNPTAFYLCARLSNQPQHFGDGTRLSIL.

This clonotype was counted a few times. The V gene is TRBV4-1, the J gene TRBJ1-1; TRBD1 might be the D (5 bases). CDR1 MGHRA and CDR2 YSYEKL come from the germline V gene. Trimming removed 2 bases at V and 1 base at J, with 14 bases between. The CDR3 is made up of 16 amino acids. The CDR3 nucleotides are TGCGCCAGCAGCCAACCGCCGGGACGGTCGAACACTGAAGCTTTCTTT. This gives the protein CASSQPPGRSNTEAFF.

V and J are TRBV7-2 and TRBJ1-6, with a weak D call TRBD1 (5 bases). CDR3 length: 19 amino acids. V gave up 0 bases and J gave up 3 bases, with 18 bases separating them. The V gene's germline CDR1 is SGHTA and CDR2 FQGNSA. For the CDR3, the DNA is TGTGCCAGCAGCTTAGCGTATCGTCAGACAGACAACTATAATTCACCCCTCCACTTT. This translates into CASSLAYRQTDNYNSPLHF.

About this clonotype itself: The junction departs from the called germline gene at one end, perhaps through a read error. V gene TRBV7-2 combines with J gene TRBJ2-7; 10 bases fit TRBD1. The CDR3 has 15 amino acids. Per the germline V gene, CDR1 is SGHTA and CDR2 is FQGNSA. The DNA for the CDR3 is TGCCCCAGCAGCCAAGATTTGACAGGGGGCCTCGAGCAGTACTTC. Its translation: CPSSQDLTGGLEQYF. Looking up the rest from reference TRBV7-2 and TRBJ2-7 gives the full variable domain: GAGVSQSPSNKVTEKGKDVELRCDPISGHTALYWYRQSLGQGLEFLIYFQGNSAPDKSGLPSDRFSAERTGGSVSTLTIQRTQQEDSAVYLCPSSQDLTGGLEQYFGPGTRLTVT.